The 27 T cell receptor beta chains below were found in one sample sequenced in a study of T-cell reconstitution after alpha-beta-depleted transplantation in children. Molecular barcoding with unique molecular identifiers was used for the TCRbeta library. Each CDR3 protein is one row after TCRdb ran MiXCR on the PCR reads. The sample yields around 700,000 distinct CDR3 sequences, around 13% seen once. This sample comprised PBMCs, obtained before TCRalphabeta/CD19-depleted stem cell transplant. The receptor set was obtained from a girl aged 2 to 10 with congenital amegakaryocytic thrombocytopenia, due to receive a stem cell transplant.

Points on this clonotype: The missing conserved phenylalanine or tryptophan at the end of this CDR3 makes a read error likely. The chain joins TRBV5-1 to TRBJ2-7, with 8 bases matching TRBD2. This CDR3 has 14 amino acids. CDR1 SGHRS and CDR2 YFSETQ come from the germline V gene. The chain's CDR3 is CAISPGGGLGEQYI. For the CDR3, the DNA is TGCGCCATCAGCCCCGGGGGGGGCTTGGGGGAGCAGTACATC.

In its sample, this clonotype was seen many times. The chain is built from TRBV20-1 and TRBJ2-1; 10 nucleotides line up with TRBD2. The junction had 4 bases not matched to a gene; V was cut back by 3 bases and J by 5 bases. CDR1 and CDR2 from the germline V gene are DFQATT and SNEGSKA (reference sequence). The CDR3 sequence is 14 residues long. CDR3 coding DNA: TGCAGTGCTAGGGGGACTAGCGTAAACAATGAGCAGTTCTTC. The encoded protein is CSARGTSVNNEQFF.

The table lists this clonotype with many counts. The chain has TRBV27 and TRBJ1-2; TRBD1 might be the D (5 bases). The CDR3 loop spans 15 amino acids. CDR1 is MNHEY and CDR2 is SMNVEV in the germline V gene (reference sequence). Trimming pared 2 bases from V and 8 bases from J, leaving 18 bases between. The CDR3 DNA reads TGTGCCAGCAGTTTAGGGGCCCCGGGGCCCGCCGGCTACACCTTC. It codes for CASSLGAPGPAGYTF.

The rearrangement uses TRBV5-1 and TRBJ2-7; weak D call: TRBD2 (5 bases). CDR1 is SGHRS and CDR2 is YFSETQ in the germline V gene. This CDR3 region has 15 residues. With 0 bases removed from V and 4 bases from J, the gap between germline ends came to 14 bases. CDR3 in DNA: TGCGCCAGCAGCTTGGCACTAGTAAAGGGTTACGAGCAGTACTTC. It translates to CASSLALVKGYEQYF.

J is TRBJ2-1 and V is TRBV3-1; 9 bases line up with TRBD2. The CDR3 contains 14 residues. Trimming cost V 1 base and J 16 bases; bases outside gene matches: 11. Germline CDR1 and CDR2: LGHDT and YNNKEL (reference sequence). CDR3 nucleotide sequence: TGTGCCAGCAGCCAAGGCGGACTAGCGAGAGGGCGTTTCTTC. Translated, it gives CASSQGGLARGRFF.

A few counts support this clonotype. The V and J genes are TRBV27 and TRBJ2-5; TRBD1 is a possible D gene (7 bases). V lost 4 bases and J lost 2, with 11 bases in between. The CDR3 covers 14 residues. Germline CDR1 MNHEY, CDR2 SMNVEV (reference sequence). Written as DNA, the CDR3 is TGTGCCAGCAGTTCCCAGGGGGGTCAAGAGACCCAGTACTTC. This sequence encodes CASSSQGGQETQYF.

This clonotype came up many times. V is TRBV20-1 and J is TRBJ2-1; D perhaps matches TRBD1 (6 bases). Germline values: CDR1 DFQATT, CDR2 SNEGSKA (reference sequence). With 0 bases removed from V and 10 bases from J, the gap between germline ends came to 10 bases. CDR3 size: 12 residues. The CDR3 is CSARDEGVEQFF. The CDR3 bases are TGCAGTGCTAGAGATGAGGGGGTAGAGCAGTTCTTC.

In its sample, this clonotype was seen many times. The gene calls are TRBV12-3 or TRBV12-4 and TRBJ2-1, with 8 bases identical to TRBD2. J lost 0 bases, V lost 2 bases, and 6 bases had no gene match. CDR3 length: 17 amino acids. CDR3 bases: TGTGCCAGCAGTTTATACAGCGGGAGCAGCTCCTACAATGAGCAGTTCTTC. It codes for CASSLYSGSSSYNEQFF.

There are many counts of this clonotype. The J gene is TRBJ2-1, the V gene TRBV5-1; D is unresolved. The CDR3 is 12 residues long. V lost 2 bases and J 7 bases, leaving 7 bases between the germline ends. Germline CDR1 and CDR2: SGHRS and YFSETQ. CDR3 nucleotide sequence: TGCGCCAGCAGCTTTTCCCAGAATGAGCAGTTCTTC. It specifies CASSFSQNEQFF.

The chain couples TRBV20-1 to TRBJ1-5; tentative D call: TRBD1 (5 bases). The V end lost 0 bases, the J end lost 4 bases, and 13 bases lay between the germline ends. This CDR3 has 15 amino acids. Germline V CDR1 and CDR2: DFQATT, SNEGSKA (reference sequence). The CDR3 DNA reads TGCAGTGCTAGAGATTACAGTGAGGGGAATCAGCCCCAGCATTTT. Its translation is CSARDYSEGNQPQHF.

In DNA form, the CDR3 reads TGCAGTGCTATTGGAGGCGGAATTTCCTACGAGCAGTACTTC. Protein: CSAIGGGISYEQYF. This chain uses TRBV20-1 with TRBJ2-7; tentative D call: TRBD2 (5 bases). CDR1 and CDR2 from the germline V gene are DFQATT and SNEGSKA (reference sequence). The length of the CDR3 is 14 residues. The V end lost 4 bases, the J end lost 1 base, and 14 bases lay between the germline ends.

This clonotype came up a few times. This chain uses TRBV11-2 with TRBJ2-1; D unresolved. The CDR3 runs to 14 residues. Germline V gene data show CDR1 as SGHAT and CDR2 as FQNNGV. The V end was cut by 3 bases, the J end by 8 bases, with 14 bases between. CDR3 nucleotides: TGTGCCAGCAGCTTCGCCGGGCCTAGGGATGAGCAGTTCTTC. Its protein product is CASSFAGPRDEQFF.

This clonotype has more than one count but fewer than ten. The rearrangement links TRBV12-5 to TRBJ2-4, with 8 bases that match TRBD1. Germline V CDR1 and CDR2: LGHNT, FRNRAP. This CDR3 comprises 13 residues. The junction had 1 base not matched to a gene; V was cut back by 1 base and J by 8 bases. CDR3 sequence: CASGLGTGYIQYF. The CDR3 DNA reads TGTGCTAGTGGTTTGGGGACAGGGTACATTCAGTACTTC.

This clonotype came up many times. V and J are TRBV7-9 and TRBJ2-7, with D perhaps assigned TRBD1 or TRBD2 (5 bases each). Per the germline V gene, CDR1 is SEHNR and CDR2 is FQNEAQ (reference sequence). The CDR3 has 14 amino acids. V lost 4 bases and J 3 bases, leaving 13 bases between the germline ends. CDR3: CASSSLGERYEQYF. CDR3 coding DNA: TGTGCCAGCAGCTCCTTGGGGGAACGCTACGAGCAGTACTTC.

This clonotype has ten or more counts. The genes are TRBV11-2 and TRBJ2-3, with D tentatively TRBD2 (6 bases). Germline V gene data show CDR1 as SGHAT and CDR2 as FQNNGV. The CDR3 sequence is 18 residues long. The V and J ends lost 6 bases and 0 bases respectively, with 22 bases between them. For the CDR3, the DNA is TGTGCCAGCAGTTCGCTGTATCTAGCGCTATTAAGCACAGATACGCAGTATTTT. Protein sequence: CASSSLYLALLSTDTQYF.

This clonotype was picked up a small number of times. The chain combines TRBV12-3 or TRBV12-4 with TRBJ2-3; 7 nucleotides line up with TRBD1. The CDR3 length is 16 residues. V lost 5 bases and J lost 5; bases outside the gene matches: 13. CDR3 in DNA: TGTGCCAGCAGTGCACCCCACAGGGGAAGGATAGATACGCAGTATTTT. This codes for CASSAPHRGRIDTQYF.

This clonotype was observed a handful of times. This chain links TRBV20-1 with TRBJ2-1; D not resolved. V lost 3 bases and J 0 bases, leaving 12 bases between the germline ends. This CDR3 is 15 amino acids long. Germline-derived CDR1 and CDR2 are DFQATT and SNEGSKA (reference sequence). The CDR3 region has the DNA TGCAGTGCTAGTCCTAGTGGATACTCCTACAATGAGCAGTTCTTC. This gives the protein CSASPSGYSYNEQFF.

The rearrangement links TRBV15 to TRBJ1-4; no clear D. Germline V gene sequence: CDR1 LNHNV, CDR2 YYDKDF (reference sequence). The CDR3 is 13 residues long. Deletions cut 0 bases from V and 6 bases from J, with 5 bases between. This CDR3 reads CATSREAYEKLFF. CDR3 DNA: TGTGCCACCAGCAGAGAAGCTTATGAAAAACTGTTTTTT. The variable domain in full, with the rest retrieved from reference TRBV15 and TRBJ1-4, is DAMVIQNPRYQVTQFGKPVTLSCSQTLNHNVMYWYQQKSSQAPKLLFHYYDKDFNNEADTPDNFQSRRPNTSFCFLDIRSPGLGDTAMYLCATSREAYEKLFFGSGTQLSVL.

Ten or more counts support this clonotype. The gene calls are TRBV20-1 and TRBJ2-7, with D perhaps TRBD1 (6 bases). Germline loops: CDR1 DFQATT, CDR2 SNEGSKA (reference sequence). Trimming stripped 6 bases from V and 0 bases from J, with 12 bases between. The CDR3 has 13 residues. CDR3 DNA: TGCAGTGCGAGACAGGCAAGCTCCTACGAGCAGTACTTC. Translating gives CSARQASSYEQYF.

J is TRBJ2-2 and V is TRBV12-3 or TRBV12-4, with TRBD1 identical over 11 bases. This CDR3 contains 17 residues. V lost 5 bases and J lost 1; bases outside the gene matches: 6. CDR3 bases: TGTGCCAGCAGTCCCCGGGACAGGGGGAGGAACACCGGGGAGCTGTTTTTT. It codes for CASSPRDRGRNTGELFF.

J is TRBJ2-7 and V is TRBV7-9, with D uncertain. Germline V gene data show CDR1 as SEHNR and CDR2 as FQNEAQ (reference sequence). The CDR3 totals 14 residues. Trimming stripped 3 bases from V and 2 bases from J, with 11 bases between. CDR3 sequence: CASSFEAAAYEQYF. CDR3 sequence (DNA): TGTGCCAGCAGCTTTGAGGCGGCCGCCTACGAGCAGTACTTC.

This clonotype was picked up a small number of times. This sequence joins TRBV29-1 and TRBJ1-1; weak D call: TRBD1 (5 bases). CDR1 is SQVTM and CDR2 is ANQGSEA in the germline V gene. This CDR3 spans 13 amino acids. V was trimmed by 4 bases and J by 6 bases, leaving 15 bases between them. CDR3 DNA: TGCAGCGTTGGAGTCGAGAGGGGCGCTGAAGCTTTCTTT. This translates into CSVGVERGAEAFF.

Ten or more counts support this clonotype. This chain uses TRBV7-7 with TRBJ2-3; D uncertain. The germline V and J ends were trimmed by 1 base and 3 bases, with 14 bases remaining between them. CDR3 size: 16 residues. The germline gives CDR1 SSHAT, CDR2 FNYEAQ (reference sequence). CDR3 DNA sequence: TGTGCCAGCAGCTTAGTTCCGCGGAAGGGAACAGATACGCAGTATTTT. Translation: CASSLVPRKGTDTQYF.

This clonotype was picked up a small number of times. The chain recombines TRBV20-1 with TRBJ1-5; possible D gene TRBD1, 6 bases. Trimming took off 3 bases at V and 6 bases at J, with 15 bases between the two ends. The CDR3 extends over 14 amino acids. The germline gives CDR1 DFQATT, CDR2 SNEGSKA (reference sequence). CDR3 nucleotide sequence: TGCAGTGCTAGGGCCCCCACAGGGTTTCAGCCCCAGCATTTT. Translating gives CSARAPTGFQPQHF.

Of note for this clonotype: This may come from a read error, since a much larger clone is one base off. Here the CDR3 reads CASSSSSANTGELFF. CDR3 DNA: TGCGCCAGCAGCTCGTCTAGCGCGAACACCGGGGAGCTGTTTTTT. The chain has TRBV5-1 and TRBJ2-2, with a tentative D call TRBD2 (6 bases). V lost 3 bases and J 0 bases, leaving 9 bases between the germline ends. The CDR3 sequence is 15 residues long. Germline V gene sequence: CDR1 SGHRS, CDR2 YFSETQ.

This clonotype was counted at least ten times. CDR3 amino acids: CSVGMGEKLFF. In DNA, the CDR3 is TGCAGCGTTGGTATGGGTGAAAAACTGTTTTTT. This chain joins TRBV29-1 and TRBJ1-4; D is uncertain. The germline V gene has CDR1 SQVTM and CDR2 ANQGSEA. Trimming removed 4 bases from V and 7 bases from J, with 7 bases in between. This CDR3 comprises 11 residues.

This clonotype appeared a few times. This chain links TRBV29-1 with TRBJ1-2; no firm D call. V was clipped by 6 bases and J by 0 bases, with 11 bases between them. Per the germline V gene, CDR1 is SQVTM and CDR2 is ANQGSEA. The length of the CDR3 is 13 residues. CDR3 in amino acids: CSVGLITNYGYTF. The CDR3 DNA follows: TGCAGCGTAGGACTGATCACTAACTATGGCTACACCTTC.